This T cell receptor (beta chain) was sequenced for a study of cytomegalovirus exposure and HLA in healthy donors. From germline, CDR1 is SGHAT and CDR2 FQNNGV. The CDR3 loop spans 14 amino acids. Trimming took 1 base from V and 5 from J, leaving 12 bases between them. Study results and caveats: Analysis performed later showed TCR beta chains linked to HLA being more clonally expanded than equally common others. The study put some 160 TCR beta chains on its list as cytomegalovirus-associated. Follow-up analysis later connected one missense variant in DCLRE1C with trimming of TCR beta V- and J-genes.

Comments on this clone: No antigen is known for it.

In the PCR, 60 Vbeta and 13 Jbeta primers were used. Authors' data handling: Later work found 65 million to 100 million unique TCR beta chains, with roughly 11 million shared. Measured with immunoSEQ multiplex PCR; TCRdb has only the in-frame clones, and not every one. From that table come the V and J calls and clone size; the DNA was used to work out D and trimming. The sample holds hundreds of thousands of clones, approximately 90% seen once. Sequencing input: PBMCs. The chain has TRBV11-2 and TRBJ2-7; TRBD1 is a possible D gene (5 bases). The source is a woman between 18 and 30 years old in good health and CMV-seronegative. For the CDR3, the DNA is TGTGCCAGCAGCTTAGTAATCGAAGGGGACGAGCAGTACTTC. It encodes CASSLVIEGDEQYF.